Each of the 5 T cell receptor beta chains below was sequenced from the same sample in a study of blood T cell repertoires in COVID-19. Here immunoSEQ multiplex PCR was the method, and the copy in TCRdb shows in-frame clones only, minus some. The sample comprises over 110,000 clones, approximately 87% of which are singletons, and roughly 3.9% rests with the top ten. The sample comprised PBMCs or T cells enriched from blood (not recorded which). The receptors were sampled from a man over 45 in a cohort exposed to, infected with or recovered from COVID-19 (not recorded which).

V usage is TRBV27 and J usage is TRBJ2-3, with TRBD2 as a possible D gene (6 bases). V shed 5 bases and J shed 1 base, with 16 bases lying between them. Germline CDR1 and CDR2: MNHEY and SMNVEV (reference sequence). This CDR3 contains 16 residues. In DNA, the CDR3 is TGTGCCAGCAGTCCGTGGACCGGCGGGGGCACAGATACGCAGTATTTT. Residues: CASSPWTGGGTDTQYF.

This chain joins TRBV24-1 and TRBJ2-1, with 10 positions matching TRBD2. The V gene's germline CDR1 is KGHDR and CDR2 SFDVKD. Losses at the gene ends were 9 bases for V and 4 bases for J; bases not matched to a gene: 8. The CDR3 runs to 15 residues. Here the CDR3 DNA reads TGTGCCACCTCTAGCGGGAGAACGTTATACAATGAGCAGTTCTTC. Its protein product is CATSSGRTLYNEQFF.

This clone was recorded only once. CDR3 region: CAWRLTGRNTEAFF. CDR3 coding DNA: TGTGCCTGGAGGCTGACAGGGCGGAACACTGAAGCTTTCTTT. The chain carries TRBV30 and TRBJ1-1; 7 bases match TRBD1. The CDR3 extends over 14 amino acids. With 3 bases clipped from V and 1 base from J, the junction kept 5 bases outside the gene matches. The germline V gene encodes CDR1 GTSNPN and CDR2 SVGIG (reference sequence).

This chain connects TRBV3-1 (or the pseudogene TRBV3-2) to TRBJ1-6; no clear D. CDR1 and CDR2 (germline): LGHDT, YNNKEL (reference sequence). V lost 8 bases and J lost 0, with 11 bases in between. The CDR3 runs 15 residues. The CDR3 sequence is CASSARSSYNSPLHF. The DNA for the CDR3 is TGTGCCAGCTCCGCCCGGAGCTCCTATAATTCACCCCTCCACTTT.

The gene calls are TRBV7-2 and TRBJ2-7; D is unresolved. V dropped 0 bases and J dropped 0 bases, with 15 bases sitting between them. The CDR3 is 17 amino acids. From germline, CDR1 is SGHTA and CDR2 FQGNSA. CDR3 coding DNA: TGTGCCAGCAGCTTAGCGGAGAGTTGGCAGAGCTCCTACGAGCAGTACTTC. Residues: CASSLAESWQSSYEQYF.